This TCR beta chain was sequenced in a study of blood T cell repertoires in COVID-19. Germline loops: CDR1 SGHAT, CDR2 FQDESV (reference sequence). CDR3 length: 14 residues. Trimming took off 3 bases at V and 0 bases at J, with 9 bases between the two ends. Some clones are missing from TCRdb's copy, which holds only in-frame ones; the method was immunoSEQ multiplex PCR. The data show around 320,000 clones, almost 85% seen once. The chain joins TRBV11-1 to TRBJ2-7; a weak D match, TRBD1 (6 bases). Sequencing used peripheral blood. The TCR originated in a human donor in a cohort sampled during active COVID-19. The CDR3 is CASSFSGDSYEQYF. Here the CDR3 DNA reads TGTGCCAGCAGCTTCTCAGGGGACTCCTACGAGCAGTACTTC.